This TCR beta chain was captured in a study of regulatory T cells in long-lasting Graves disease. Whole-study context: Persistent Graves' disease denoted over 5 years of antithyroid drugs plus positive TSH receptor antibodies.

To make TCR beta libraries, researchers used iRepertoire HTBI primers and Arm-PCR of CDR3 regions. MiXCR, applied by TCRdb to the multiplex PCR reads, yields one record per CDR3 protein. There are about 660,000 distinct CDR3 sequences in the sample; 30% occur only once, and around 40% lies in the top ten. As for time point: persistent/refractory GD, antithyroid drugs over 5 years with positive TRAb. The authors made the TCR library using RNA they extracted from PBMCs. A roughly 8.3-milliliter sample of peripheral blood was drawn into EDTA tubes. Regarding this clonotype: Germline and junction disagree at one end, which may indicate a read error.

Germline lookup yields CDR1 MDHEN and CDR2 SYDVKM. The CDR3 consists of 13 residues. This chain links TRBV28 with TRBJ1-1, with D tentatively TRBD1 (5 bases). Material: peripheral blood mononuclear cells (PBMCs), obtained when the disease was refractory, from a patient treated with antithyroid drugs. This TCR was recovered from a female donor with Graves disease. In DNA form, the CDR3 reads TGTGCCAGCATGGGACCTAGTTTTGCTGAAGTTTTCTTT. This codes for CASMGPSFAEVFF.